The 21 T cell receptor beta chains below were found in one sample sequenced in a study of shared clonotypes between healthy human individuals. Produced via immunoSEQ multiplex PCR; TCRdb's table is partial and in-frame only. The sample lists roughly 2 million clones; about 95% were seen once. It was CD45RO-negative cells, positively selected for CCR7, that made up naive CD8 cells, with terminally differentiated effector memory CD45RA+ cells excluded. The sequenced sample was naive CD8+ T cells sorted from blood. These receptors all stem from a man aged 18 to 29 in good health.

The chain carries TRBV7-9 and TRBJ1-3, with no clear D. The germline V gene encodes CDR1 SEHNR and CDR2 FQNEAQ (reference sequence). V was trimmed by 5 bases and J by 2 bases, leaving 19 bases between them. The CDR3 is made up of 17 amino acids. The chain's CDR3 is CASSPAGGQRPGNTIYF. CDR3 sequence (DNA): TGTGCCAGCAGCCCCGCTGGCGGGCAGAGGCCTGGAAACACCATATATTTT. The full variable domain, completed using reference TRBV7-9 and TRBJ1-3, is DTGVSQNPRHKITKRGQNVTFRCDPISEHNRLYWYRQTLGQGPEFLTYFQNEAQLEKSRLLSDRFSAERPKGSFSTLEIQRTEQGDSAMYLCASSPAGGQRPGNTIYFGEGSWLTVV.

This clone is a singleton in its sample. The chain employs TRBV5-4 and TRBJ1-2, with a weak D call TRBD1 (6 bases). The germline CDR1 and CDR2 sequences are SGHNT and YYREEE (reference sequence). With 4 bases removed from V and 5 bases from J, the gap between germline ends came to 15 bases. CDR3 length: 14 amino acids. CDR3 region: CASSVVPGEYGYTF. Written as DNA, the CDR3 is TGTGCCAGCAGCGTAGTCCCAGGGGAGTATGGCTACACCTTC. The whole variable domain, remainder taken from reference TRBV5-4 and TRBJ1-2, is ETGVTQSPTHLIKTRGQQVTLRCSSQSGHNTVSWYQQALGQGPQFIFQYYREEENGRGNFPPRFSGLQFPNYSSELNVNALELDDSALYLCASSVVPGEYGYTFGSGTRLTVV.

V gene TRBV27 combines with J gene TRBJ1-3, with D hard to call. The CDR3 loop spans 15 amino acids. Per the germline V gene, CDR1 is MNHEY and CDR2 is SMNVEV (reference sequence). V was cut by 5 bases and J by 2 bases, with 13 bases left in between. The CDR3 region has the DNA TGTGCCAGCAGTCCGGGCCCTGGCCCTGGAAACACCATATATTTT. Protein: CASSPGPGPGNTIYF.

The V call is TRBV10-3, the J call TRBJ2-1; possible D gene TRBD1, 5 bases. In germline, CDR1 is ENHRY, CDR2 SYGVKD. The V end lost 0 bases, the J end lost 2 bases, and 8 bases lay between the germline ends. This CDR3 has 15 amino acids. Here the CDR3 reads CAISESDTAYNEQFF. CDR3 DNA sequence: TGTGCCATCAGTGAGTCGGACACAGCCTACAATGAGCAGTTCTTC.

This chain connects TRBV19 to TRBJ2-1; no clear D gene. Trimming shortened V by 1 base and J by 8 bases, and 9 bases separated the two germline ends. The CDR3 contains 13 residues. The germline CDR1 and CDR2 sequences are LNHDA and SQIVND (reference sequence). The CDR3 DNA sequence: TGTGCCAGTAGTATAGGCCTGACGTATGAGCAGTTCTTC. It translates to CASSIGLTYEQFF.

J is TRBJ2-3 and V is TRBV5-6; D uncertain. CDR3 size: 13 residues. Per germline, CDR1 SGHDT and CDR2 YYEEEE. V gave up 0 bases and J gave up 4 bases, with 6 bases separating them. CDR3 nucleotide sequence: TGTGCCAGCAGCTTGGGGGCGGCAGATACGCAGTATTTT. This codes for CASSLGAADTQYF.

The V gene is TRBV11-2, the J gene TRBJ2-3; D gene unclear. The V end was cut by 5 bases, the J end by 0 bases, with 12 bases between. Germline-derived CDR1 and CDR2 are SGHAT and FQNNGV. This CDR3 has 15 residues. The CDR3 nucleotides read TGTGCCAGCAGCCCTGACTTTGCTAGCACAGATACGCAGTATTTT. Residues: CASSPDFASTDTQYF.

Of note for this clone: This sample includes further DNA sequences coding for the same CDR3. V gene TRBV4-1 combines with J gene TRBJ2-1; D is unresolved. CDR3 size: 15 residues. Trimming pared 0 bases from V and 1 base from J, leaving 7 bases between. Germline V gene sequence: CDR1 MGHRA, CDR2 YSYEKL. The CDR3 reads CASSQDGGSYNEQFF. CDR3 nucleotide sequence: TGCGCCAGCAGCCAAGACGGCGGATCCTACAATGAGCAGTTCTTC.

Turning to this clone: Other DNA sequences in this specimen translate into the identical CDR3. V usage is TRBV4-1 and J usage is TRBJ1-1, with 9 bases that match TRBD1. After removal of 3 bases from V and 5 bases from J, the junction contained 4 bases not matched to a gene. The CDR3 is made up of 14 amino acids. Germline V gene data show CDR1 as MGHRA and CDR2 as YSYEKL. CDR3 DNA: TGCGCCAGCAGCCAGAGGACAGGGGTGACTGAAGCTTTCTTT. It is translated as CASSQRTGVTEAFF.

The genes are TRBV27 and TRBJ2-5; 10 nucleotides align to TRBD1. The V gene's germline CDR1 is MNHEY and CDR2 SMNVEV (reference sequence). The length of the CDR3 is 15 residues. J was trimmed by 1 base and V by 8 bases; bases with no gene match: 7. CDR3 nucleotide sequence: TGTGCCAGCGCGACGGGACAGGGGACCCAAGAGACCCAGTACTTC. Residues: CASATGQGTQETQYF.

The genes are TRBV2 and TRBJ2-7; 7 nucleotides align to TRBD1. Looked up from germline, CDR1 is SNHLY and CDR2 is FYNNEI. This CDR3 contains 14 residues. J lost 3 bases, V lost 1 base, and 3 bases had no gene match. The CDR3 DNA reads TGTGCCAGCAGTGAAGAGACAGGGTACTACGAGCAGTACTTC. Translating gives CASSEETGYYEQYF.

This clone was detected once. This chain links TRBV27 with TRBJ2-1; maybe TRBD1 (6 bases). The ends were cut back, 10 bases at V and 2 bases at J, with 12 bases in the middle. The germline V gene encodes CDR1 MNHEY and CDR2 SMNVEV (reference sequence). CDR3 size: 13 residues. The CDR3 is CATRGSAYNEQFF. The CDR3 DNA reads as TGTGCCACCAGGGGTTCAGCCTACAATGAGCAGTTCTTC.

The V gene is TRBV6-1, the J gene TRBJ2-2; D gene ambiguous. The germline CDR1 and CDR2 sequences are MNHNS and SASEGT. The CDR3 runs to 18 residues. V shed 2 bases and J shed 0 bases, with 16 bases lying between them. CDR3 coding DNA: TGTGCCAGCAGTGAATATGGCTTTTACCCTGCGAACACCGGGGAGCTGTTTTTT. Encoded protein: CASSEYGFYPANTGELFF.

This rearrangement joins TRBV27 to TRBJ1-1, with TRBD1 as a possible D gene (6 bases). Between the trimmed V and J ends, which lost 8 bases and 4 bases, there was a span of 14 bases. CDR3 length equals 13 residues. CDR1 is MNHEY, CDR2 SMNVEV, per germline (reference sequence). The CDR3 sequence is CASARGGPTEAFF. Written as DNA, the CDR3 is TGTGCCAGCGCAAGAGGGGGGCCCACTGAAGCTTTCTTT.

The rearrangement joins TRBV7-9 to TRBJ2-5; possible D gene TRBD2, 6 bases. Trimming took 0 bases from V and 5 from J, leaving 22 bases between them. The CDR3 has 18 amino acids. Germline values: CDR1 SEHNR, CDR2 FQNEAQ (reference sequence). The CDR3 here is CASSLAGGRQAGGETQYF. In DNA form, the CDR3 reads TGTGCCAGCAGCTTAGCGGGGGGAAGGCAGGCCGGCGGGGAGACCCAGTACTTC.

To note about this clone: The sample carries other DNA sequences with the same CDR3. CDR3 DNA: TGTGCCAGCAGGGGTGCAACTAATGAAAAACTGTTTTTT. Its protein is CASRGATNEKLFF. This chain connects TRBV6-5 to TRBJ1-4; no firm D call. Germline-derived CDR1 and CDR2 are MNHEY and SVGAGI. This CDR3 comprises 13 residues. The V end was cut by 6 bases, the J end by 0 bases, with 5 bases between.

The chain links TRBV7-8 to TRBJ2-1, with 8 bases matching TRBD1. The CDR3 contains 14 residues. J lost 9 bases, V lost 2 bases, and 6 bases had no gene match. The V gene's germline CDR1 is SGHVS and CDR2 FQNEAQ. The CDR3 nucleotides are TGTGCCAGCAGCTTACCCACAGGGACAGGTGAGCAGTTCTTC. This codes for CASSLPTGTGEQFF.

V is TRBV9 and J is TRBJ2-1; D remains unclear. CDR1 is SGDLS and CDR2 is YYNGEE in the germline V gene. This CDR3 spans 14 amino acids. V shed 0 bases and J shed 6 bases, with 10 bases lying between them. The CDR3 nucleotides read TGTGCCAGCAGCGTAGCTCCGGGTTCCAATGAGCAGTTCTTC. It is translated as CASSVAPGSNEQFF. Supplemented by reference TRBV9 and TRBJ2-1, the full variable domain reads DSGVTQTPKHLITATGQRVTLRCSPRSGDLSVYWYQQSLDQGLQFLIQYYNGEERAKGNILERFSAQQFPDLHSELNLSSLELGDSALYFCASSVAPGSNEQFFGPGTRLTVL.

About this clone: Other nucleotide sequences in the sample specify the same CDR3. This chain links TRBV5-1 with TRBJ1-1; tentatively, D is TRBD1 (5 bases). This CDR3 region has 13 residues. Germline V CDR1 and CDR2: SGHRS, YFSETQ. The V gene lost 0 bases and the J gene lost 7 bases, with 10 bases spanning the gap. The chain's CDR3 is CASSLGQGFEAFF. DNA for the CDR3: TGCGCCAGCAGCTTGGGGCAGGGCTTTGAAGCTTTCTTT. The variable domain in full, completed from reference TRBV5-1 and TRBJ1-1, reads KAGVTQTPRYLIKTRGQQVTLSCSPISGHRSVSWYQQTPGQGLQFLFEYFSETQRNKGNFPGRFSGRQFSNSRSEMNVSTLELGDSALYLCASSLGQGFEAFFGQGTRLTVV.

This chain uses TRBV6-6 with TRBJ1-2; TRBD1 is a possible D gene (5 bases). In germline, CDR1 is MNHNY, CDR2 SVGAGI (reference sequence). This CDR3 contains 11 residues. V lost 8 bases and J 6 bases, leaving 10 bases between the germline ends. The CDR3 bases are TGTGCCAGCTTGGCAGGGAATGGCTACACCTTC. Translation gives CASLAGNGYTF.

The rearrangement uses TRBV18 and TRBJ1-2, with a tentative D call TRBD1 (6 bases). The CDR3 length is 14 residues. Per germline, CDR1 KGHSH and CDR2 LQKENI. The V and J ends lost 3 bases and 4 bases respectively, with 12 bases between them. As DNA, the CDR3 is TGTGCCAGCTCACCCGGGACACTTAGCTATGGCTACACCTTC. Protein: CASSPGTLSYGYTF.